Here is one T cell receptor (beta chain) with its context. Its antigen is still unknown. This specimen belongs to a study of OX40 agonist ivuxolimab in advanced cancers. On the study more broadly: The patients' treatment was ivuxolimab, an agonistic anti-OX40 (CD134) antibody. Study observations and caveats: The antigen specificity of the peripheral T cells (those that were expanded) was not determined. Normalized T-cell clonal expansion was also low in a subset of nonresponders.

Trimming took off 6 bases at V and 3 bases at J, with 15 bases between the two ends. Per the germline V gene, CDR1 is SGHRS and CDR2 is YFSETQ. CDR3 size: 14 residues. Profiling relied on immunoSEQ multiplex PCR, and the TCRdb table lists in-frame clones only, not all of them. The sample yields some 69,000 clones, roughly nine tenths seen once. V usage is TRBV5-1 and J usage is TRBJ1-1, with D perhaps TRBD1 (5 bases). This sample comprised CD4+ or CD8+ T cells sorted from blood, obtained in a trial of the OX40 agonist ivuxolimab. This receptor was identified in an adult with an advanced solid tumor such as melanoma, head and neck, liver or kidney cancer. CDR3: CASTTGVSHTEAFF. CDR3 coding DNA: TGCGCCAGCACCACGGGGGTGTCTCACACTGAAGCTTTCTTT. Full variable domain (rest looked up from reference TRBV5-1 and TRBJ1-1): KAGVTQTPRYLIKTRGQQVTLSCSPISGHRSVSWYQQTPGQGLQFLFEYFSETQRNKGNFPGRFSGRQFSNSRSEMNVSTLELGDSALYLCASTTGVSHTEAFFGQGTRLTVV.